Below, one TCR beta chain is given with its context. The ends were cut back, 0 bases at V and 2 bases at J, with 7 bases in the middle. CDR3 length: 15 amino acids. From germline, CDR1 is MRHNA and CDR2 SNTAGT. The data stem from a study of blood T cell repertoires in COVID-19. Overall study: Samples came from the United States, Italy and Spain, spanning acute and convalescent COVID-19. PBMCs, B-cell-depleted T cells, or T cells provided the cDNA or gDNA that made up the material.

As handled by the study authors: Amplified reference gene primers provided the basis for estimating nucleated cell counts. Using immunoSEQ multiplex PCR, the repertoire was profiled, and TCRdb retains in-frame clones only, with some absent. V and J calls and clone size are as listed in that table; D and trimming were resolved from the DNA. The repertoire includes around 300,000 clones, about four fifths of them detected once, and 8% to 9.5% sits in the top ten. This clonotype originated in a woman aged 45-59 years who had recovered from COVID-19. The genes are TRBV6-4 and TRBJ2-2; D possibly corresponds to TRBD1 (6 bases). The sequenced sample was peripheral blood. CDR3 protein: CASSDSGQNTGELFF. In DNA form, the CDR3 reads TGTGCCAGCAGTGACTCGGGACAAAACACCGGGGAGCTGTTTTTT.